Listed here are 21 T cell receptor beta chains from one sample, sequenced in a study of CD8 T cells in Susac syndrome. RNA amounts of about 0.5 to 1 ug underwent reverse transcription with random hexamers. From the immunoSEQ multiplex PCR reads, TCRdb called clonotypes with MiXCR, one entry per CDR3 protein. Among 110,000 to 150,000 distinct CDR3 sequences listed, nearly 97% were seen once. The material sequenced was CD4+ T cells from PBMCs. These receptors were obtained from a human donor with Susac syndrome.

The genes are TRBV19 and TRBJ2-1, with 8 positions matching TRBD2. V lost 5 bases, J lost 0 bases, and 9 bases stayed unmatched. Looked up from germline, CDR1 is LNHDA and CDR2 is SQIVND (reference sequence). The CDR3 covers 17 residues. Here the CDR3 reads CASSPIPLAASYNEQFF. The CDR3 bases are TGTGCCAGTAGTCCGATCCCACTAGCGGCCTCCTACAATGAGCAGTTCTTC.

The genes are TRBV5-1 and TRBJ2-1, with 10 bases aligning to TRBD1. CDR1 and CDR2 (germline): SGHRS, YFSETQ. The CDR3 spans 16 residues. V lost 5 bases to trimming and J lost 5 bases; unmatched junction nucleotides: 10. The CDR3 DNA reads TGCGCCAGCAGGTGGCCGGGACAGGGGAACAACAATGAGCAGTTCTTC. Residues: CASRWPGQGNNNEQFF.

The chain links TRBV12-3 or TRBV12-4 to TRBJ2-1, with 8 bases identical to TRBD2. Trimming at V came to 6 bases and at J to 5 bases, leaving 3 bases not matched to a gene. The CDR3 consists of 13 residues. The CDR3 region is CASRSGGNNEQFF. For the CDR3, the DNA is TGTGCCAGCAGGAGCGGGGGAAACAATGAGCAGTTCTTC.

The V and J genes are TRBV5-4 and TRBJ2-3; D gene unclear. The CDR3 loop spans 13 amino acids. The V gene's germline CDR1 is SGHNT and CDR2 YYREEE (reference sequence). Trimming removed 4 bases from V and 4 bases from J, with 10 bases in between. The CDR3 is CASSPVGADTQYF. The CDR3 bases are TGTGCCAGCAGCCCGGTCGGCGCAGATACGCAGTATTTT.

The chain couples TRBV20-1 to TRBJ2-4; either TRBD1 or TRBD2 may fit D (5 bases each). The CDR3 contains 11 residues. In germline, CDR1 is DFQATT, CDR2 SNEGSKA (reference sequence). The V and J ends lost 5 bases and 13 bases respectively, with 15 bases between them. The CDR3 nucleotides are TGCAGTGCTGGCTACCGGGGCCCACAGTACTTC. Its protein is CSAGYRGPQYF.

The chain carries TRBV5-1 and TRBJ2-3, with 8 bases identical to TRBD2. With 1 base clipped from V and 3 bases from J, the junction kept 1 base outside the gene matches. The CDR3 runs to 14 residues. Germline V gene lookup returns CDR1 SGHRS and CDR2 YFSETQ. The CDR3 nucleotides are TGCGCCAGCAGCTTGATAGCGGGGACAGATACGCAGTATTTT. It encodes CASSLIAGTDTQYF.

CDR3 sequence (DNA): TGCAGTGCTAGAGGGGGGGGACAGGGTTCCCATGAGCAGTTCTTC. It specifies CSARGGGQGSHEQFF. This rearrangement joins TRBV20-1 to TRBJ2-1; 9 positions match TRBD1. The CDR3 totals 15 residues. The junction had 9 bases not matched to a gene; V was cut back by 1 base and J by 8 bases. Germline CDR1 is DFQATT and CDR2 is SNEGSKA (reference sequence).

V gene TRBV28 combines with J gene TRBJ1-5; no definite D call. Germline-derived CDR1 and CDR2 are MDHEN and SYDVKM. V was pared by 1 base and J by 1 base, with 11 bases between. The CDR3 totals 16 residues. This chain's CDR3 is CASSLSVWQSNQPQHF. As DNA, the CDR3 is TGTGCCAGCAGTTTATCGGTATGGCAGAGCAATCAGCCCCAGCATTTT.

The V gene is TRBV11-2, the J gene TRBJ2-7; unclear D gene. V was shortened by 5 bases and J by 5 bases, with 10 bases between the two germline ends. Germline V gives CDR1 SGHAT, CDR2 FQNNGV. The CDR3 runs to 12 residues. CDR3 sequence (DNA): TGTGCCAGCAGCCCCCAGAGCAACGAGCAGTACTTC. Amino acids: CASSPQSNEQYF.

The chain joins TRBV25-1 to TRBJ1-2; D call uncertain. V lost 3 bases and J 2 bases, leaving 10 bases between the germline ends. This CDR3 region has 14 residues. Germline values: CDR1 MGHDK, CDR2 SYGVNS. In nucleotides, the CDR3 is TGTGCCAGCAGTGATCTTATGTGGAACTATGGCTACACCTTC. It encodes CASSDLMWNYGYTF.

The chain employs TRBV18 and TRBJ2-3, with 12 positions matching TRBD2. J was trimmed by 7 bases and V by 3 bases; bases with no gene match: 5. Per the germline V gene, CDR1 is KGHSH and CDR2 is LQKENI. This CDR3 has 15 amino acids. The CDR3 nucleotides read TGTGCCAGCTCACCGCTAGCGGGAGGGCCTTATACGCAGTATTTT. It specifies CASSPLAGGPYTQYF.

The gene calls are TRBV20-1 and TRBJ2-2; tentatively, D is TRBD2 (6 bases). Germline CDR1 DFQATT, CDR2 SNEGSKA (reference sequence). The CDR3 has 14 residues. The V end was cut by 2 bases, the J end by 5 bases, with 12 bases between. Here the CDR3 reads CSARTRGGTGELFF. Written as DNA, the CDR3 is TGCAGTGCTAGAACGCGGGGCGGGACCGGGGAGCTGTTTTTT.

The chain employs TRBV27 and TRBJ2-5, with a weak D call TRBD2 (6 bases). The CDR3 sequence is 13 residues long. Germline CDR1 and CDR2: MNHEY and SMNVEV (reference sequence). V was pared by 6 bases and J by 1 base, with 9 bases between. The CDR3, as DNA: TGTGCCAGCAGACGGGGGAGCCAAGAGACCCAGTACTTC. This gives the protein CASRRGSQETQYF.

The V gene is TRBV20-1, the J gene TRBJ1-5, with D unclear. The germline V and J ends were trimmed by 0 bases and 2 bases, with 8 bases remaining between them. CDR3 length: 14 residues. Germline CDR1 DFQATT, CDR2 SNEGSKA (reference sequence). The CDR3 region is CSAREGNGNQPQHF. DNA of the CDR3: TGCAGTGCTAGAGAGGGGAATGGCAATCAGCCCCAGCATTTT.

The rearrangement links TRBV5-1 to TRBJ2-5; D uncertain. This CDR3 spans 14 amino acids. Germline assignment: CDR1 SGHRS and CDR2 YFSETQ. The germline V and J ends were trimmed by 2 bases and 5 bases, with 13 bases remaining between them. The CDR3 DNA is TGCGCCAGCAGCTTTGGTGGGCCCGGGGAGACCCAGTACTTC. This gives the protein CASSFGGPGETQYF.

The chain links TRBV29-1 to TRBJ1-3, with D uncertain. V lost 4 bases, J lost 2 bases, and 6 bases lay in between. Germline CDR1 SQVTM, CDR2 ANQGSEA. The CDR3 spans 12 residues. Here the CDR3 DNA reads TGCAGCGTTGGAGACCCTGGAAACACCATATATTTT. Amino acid sequence: CSVGDPGNTIYF.

The chain employs TRBV7-3 and TRBJ1-2; no firm D call. The V and J ends lost 1 base and 6 bases respectively, with 9 bases between them. The CDR3 has 13 amino acids. Germline CDR1 is SGHTA and CDR2 is FQGTGA. CDR3 region: CASSLIDGDGYTF. As DNA, the CDR3 is TGTGCCAGCAGCTTAATCGACGGAGATGGCTACACCTTC.

The J gene is TRBJ1-2, the V gene TRBV9; no definite D call. CDR1 is SGDLS and CDR2 is YYNGEE in the germline V gene. Trimming took 5 bases from V and 5 from J, leaving 10 bases between them. CDR3 length: 12 residues. The CDR3 nucleotides are TGTGCCAGCAGTCAGCTTTCTTATGGCTACACCTTC. This codes for CASSQLSYGYTF. Supplemented by reference TRBV9 and TRBJ1-2, the full variable domain reads DSGVTQTPKHLITATGQRVTLRCSPRSGDLSVYWYQQSLDQGLQFLIQYYNGEERAKGNILERFSAQQFPDLHSELNLSSLELGDSALYFCASSQLSYGYTFGSGTRLTVV.

The chain combines TRBV3-1 with TRBJ1-1, with a tentative D call TRBD1 (6 bases). The germline gives CDR1 LGHDT, CDR2 YNNKEL (reference sequence). V lost 4 bases and J lost 0, with 12 bases in between. CDR3 length equals 15 residues. This CDR3 reads CASSRGGSMNTEAFF. As DNA, the CDR3 is TGTGCCAGCAGCCGGGGGGGCTCGATGAACACTGAAGCTTTCTTT.

This clonotype was seen a few times. This rearrangement joins TRBV25-1 to TRBJ2-7, with D perhaps assigned TRBD1 or TRBD2 (5 bases each). From germline, CDR1 is MGHDK and CDR2 SYGVNS. The CDR3 spans 12 residues. V was pared by 8 bases and J by 2 bases, with 10 bases between. As DNA, the CDR3 is TGTGCCAGCCGCCGGGACGCCTACGAGCAGTACTTC. The encoded protein is CASRRDAYEQYF.

This chain links TRBV7-9 with TRBJ1-1, with D hard to call. Looked up from germline, CDR1 is SEHNR and CDR2 is FQNEAQ (reference sequence). CDR3 length: 13 residues. V dropped 4 bases and J dropped 3 bases, with 9 bases sitting between them. The CDR3 here is CASSSSADTEAFF. DNA of the CDR3: TGTGCCAGCAGCTCCTCAGCGGACACTGAAGCTTTCTTT.